This T cell receptor (beta chain) was obtained from a study of T cells in Graves' hyperthyroidism and ophthalmopathy. TCR beta CDR3 region amplification was performed from RNA transcripts. First-round RT-PCR of the TCR CDR3 relied on the HTBI primer set. TCRdb used MiXCR to reprocess the multiplex PCR reads, holding one entry per CDR3 protein. The table records about 500,000 distinct CDR3 sequences, roughly 15% of them present only once. This clonotype was observed at least ten times. In germline, CDR1 is SGHTA, CDR2 FQGNSA. The trim removed 5 bases at V and 2 bases at J, leaving 13 bases unmatched. The CDR3 covers 17 residues.

The chain combines TRBV7-2 with TRBJ2-3, with TRBD1 identical over 7 bases. This receptor was obtained from a woman aged 25 to 39 with Graves' ophthalmopathy. Sequenced: blood. The CDR3 coding sequence is TGTGCCAGCAGCAGGTCTAAGGGGGCGTTGTCCACAGATACGCAGTATTTT. Amino acids: CASSRSKGALSTDTQYF.